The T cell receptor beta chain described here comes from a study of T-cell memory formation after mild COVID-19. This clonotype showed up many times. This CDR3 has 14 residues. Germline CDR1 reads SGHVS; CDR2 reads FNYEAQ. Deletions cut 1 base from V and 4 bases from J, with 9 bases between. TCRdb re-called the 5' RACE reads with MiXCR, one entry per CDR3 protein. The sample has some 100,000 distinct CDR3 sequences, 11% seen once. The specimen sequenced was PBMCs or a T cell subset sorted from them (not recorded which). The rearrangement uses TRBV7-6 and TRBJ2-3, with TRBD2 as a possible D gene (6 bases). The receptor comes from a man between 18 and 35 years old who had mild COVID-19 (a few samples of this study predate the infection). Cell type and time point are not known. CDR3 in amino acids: CASSLVGGPDTQYF. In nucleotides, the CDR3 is TGTGCCAGCAGCTTAGTTGGAGGGCCAGATACGCAGTATTTT.